This TCR beta chain was sequenced in a study of cytomegalovirus exposure and HLA in healthy donors. Study-level results: That first-cohort TCR clusters tended to co-occur in the approximately 120 validation repertoires was found in a later analysis. Testing in vitro showed a few CMV-associated chains specific for CMV antigens.

Germline CDR1 LNHDA, CDR2 SQIVND (reference sequence). V lost 5 bases, J lost 2 bases, and 10 bases lay in between. The CDR3 consists of 14 residues. A word on this clone: Antigen specificity is unknown.

Repertoires were generated with immunoSEQ multiplex PCR, while TCRdb's copy carries only in-frame clones and drops some. The data show about 280,000 clones, roughly 90% seen once. Sequenced sample: PBMCs. The chain employs TRBV19 and TRBJ1-5; D is unclear. The source of this sequence is a woman younger than 30 in good health and CMV-seronegative. The DNA of the CDR3 is TGTGCCAGTAGTGCAGTTTTGGGCAATCAGCCCCAGCATTTT. The encoded protein is CASSAVLGNQPQHF.